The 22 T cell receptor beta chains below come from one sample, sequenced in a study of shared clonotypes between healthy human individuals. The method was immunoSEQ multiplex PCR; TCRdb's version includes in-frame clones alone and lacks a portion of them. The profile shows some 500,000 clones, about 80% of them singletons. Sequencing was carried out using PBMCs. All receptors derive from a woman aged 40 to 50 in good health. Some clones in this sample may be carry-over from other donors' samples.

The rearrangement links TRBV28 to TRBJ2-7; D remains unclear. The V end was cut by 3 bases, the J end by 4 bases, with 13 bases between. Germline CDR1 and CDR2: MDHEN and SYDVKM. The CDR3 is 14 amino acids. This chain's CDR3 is CASSFRAGRYEQYF. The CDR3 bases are TGTGCCAGCAGTTTCCGAGCCGGGCGGTACGAGCAGTACTTC. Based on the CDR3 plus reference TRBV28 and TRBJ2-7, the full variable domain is DVKVTQSSRYLVKRTGEKVFLECVQDMDHENMFWYRQDPGLGLRLIYFSYDVKMKEKGDIPEGYSVSREKKERFSLILESASTNQTSMYLCASSFRAGRYEQYFGPGTRLTVT.

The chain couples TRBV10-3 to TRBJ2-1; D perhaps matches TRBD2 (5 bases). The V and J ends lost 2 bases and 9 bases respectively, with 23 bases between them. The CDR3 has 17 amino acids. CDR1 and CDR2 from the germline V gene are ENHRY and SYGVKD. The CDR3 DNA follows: TGTGCCATCAGTGAGCCACGAGGGTTGGCAGGTCAGAGTGAGCAGTTCTTC. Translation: CAISEPRGLAGQSEQFF.

CDR3 amino acids: CASSQGWTGLNTEAFF. As DNA, the CDR3 is TGTGCCAGCAGCCAAGGGTGGACAGGCTTGAACACTGAAGCTTTCTTT. The V gene is TRBV4-2, the J gene TRBJ1-1, with 7 positions matching TRBD1. CDR1 is LGHNA and CDR2 is YNFKEQ in the germline V gene. V shed 1 base, J shed 0 bases, and the junction held 5 bases outside the gene matches. The CDR3 extends over 16 amino acids.

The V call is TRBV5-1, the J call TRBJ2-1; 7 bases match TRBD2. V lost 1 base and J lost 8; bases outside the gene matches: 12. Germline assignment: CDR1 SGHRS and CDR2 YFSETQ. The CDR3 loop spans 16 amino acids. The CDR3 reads CASSLIPGGLNDEQFF. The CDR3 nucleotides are TGCGCCAGCAGCTTGATTCCGGGAGGCCTCAACGATGAGCAGTTCTTC.

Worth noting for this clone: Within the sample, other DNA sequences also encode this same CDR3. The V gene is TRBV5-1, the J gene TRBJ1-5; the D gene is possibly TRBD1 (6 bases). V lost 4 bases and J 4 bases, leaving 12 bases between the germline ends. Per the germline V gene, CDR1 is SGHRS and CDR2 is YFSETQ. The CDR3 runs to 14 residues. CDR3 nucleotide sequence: TGCGCCAGCAGCCTCGAGGGGGGGAATCAGCCCCAGCATTTT. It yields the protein CASSLEGGNQPQHF.

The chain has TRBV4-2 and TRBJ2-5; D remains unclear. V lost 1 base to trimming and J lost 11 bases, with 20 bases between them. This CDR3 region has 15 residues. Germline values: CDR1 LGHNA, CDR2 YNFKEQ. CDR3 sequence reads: CASSQVRIPGMQQYF. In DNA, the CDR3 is TGTGCCAGCAGCCAAGTTAGGATCCCAGGAATGCAGCAGTACTTC.

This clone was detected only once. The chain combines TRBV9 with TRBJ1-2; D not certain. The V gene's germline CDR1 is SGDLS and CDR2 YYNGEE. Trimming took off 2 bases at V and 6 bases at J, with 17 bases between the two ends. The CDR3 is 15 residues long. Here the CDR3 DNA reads TGTGCCAGCAGCGTTCACCCGGACGGCGCGGATGGCTACACCTTC. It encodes CASSVHPDGADGYTF.

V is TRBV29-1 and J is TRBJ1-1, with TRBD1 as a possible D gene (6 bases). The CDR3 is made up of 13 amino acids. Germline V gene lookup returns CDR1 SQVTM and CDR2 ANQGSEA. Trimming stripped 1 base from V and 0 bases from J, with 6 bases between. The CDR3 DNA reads TGCAGCGTTGAAGGACAGGTGAACACTGAAGCTTTCTTT. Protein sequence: CSVEGQVNTEAFF.

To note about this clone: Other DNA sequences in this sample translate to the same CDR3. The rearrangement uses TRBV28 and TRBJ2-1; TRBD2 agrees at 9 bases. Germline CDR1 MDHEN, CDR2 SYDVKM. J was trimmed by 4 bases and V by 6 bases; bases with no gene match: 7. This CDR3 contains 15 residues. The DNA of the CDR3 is TGTGCCAGCAGGCTCCTGACTAGCGGATACAATGAGCAGTTCTTC. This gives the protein CASRLLTSGYNEQFF.

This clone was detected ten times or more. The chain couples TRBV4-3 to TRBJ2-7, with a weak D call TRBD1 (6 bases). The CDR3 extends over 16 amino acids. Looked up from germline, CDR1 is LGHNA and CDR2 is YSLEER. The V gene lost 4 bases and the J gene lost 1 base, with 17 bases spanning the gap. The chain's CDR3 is CASSRLRGQGSYEQYF. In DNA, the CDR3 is TGCGCCAGCAGCCGCCTACGTGGGCAGGGGTCCTACGAGCAGTACTTC.

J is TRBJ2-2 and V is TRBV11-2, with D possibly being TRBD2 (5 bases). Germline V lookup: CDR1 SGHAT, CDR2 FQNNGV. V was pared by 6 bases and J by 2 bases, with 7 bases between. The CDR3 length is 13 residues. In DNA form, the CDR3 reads TGTGCCAGCAGGGACTTAAACACCGGGGAGCTGTTTTTT. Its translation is CASRDLNTGELFF.

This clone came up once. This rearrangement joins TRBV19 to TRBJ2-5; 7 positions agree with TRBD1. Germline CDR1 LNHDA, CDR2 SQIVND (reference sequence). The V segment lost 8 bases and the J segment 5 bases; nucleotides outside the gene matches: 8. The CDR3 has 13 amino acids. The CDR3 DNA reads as TGTGCCAGTCAAACGACAGGGTCGGAGACCCAGTACTTC. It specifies CASQTTGSETQYF.

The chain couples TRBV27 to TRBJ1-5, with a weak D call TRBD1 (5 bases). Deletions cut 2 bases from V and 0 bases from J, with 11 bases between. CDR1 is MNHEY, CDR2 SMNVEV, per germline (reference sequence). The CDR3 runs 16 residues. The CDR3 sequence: CASSLRTPYSNQPQHF. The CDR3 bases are TGTGCCAGCAGTTTAAGGACACCTTATAGCAATCAGCCCCAGCATTTT.

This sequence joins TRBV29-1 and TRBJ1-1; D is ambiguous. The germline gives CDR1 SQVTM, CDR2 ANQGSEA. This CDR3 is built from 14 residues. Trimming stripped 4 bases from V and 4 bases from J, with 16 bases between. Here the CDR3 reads CSVGRAGRGTEAFF. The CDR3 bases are TGCAGCGTTGGAAGGGCCGGCCGGGGCACTGAAGCTTTCTTT. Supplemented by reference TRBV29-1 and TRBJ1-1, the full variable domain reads SAVISQKPSRDICQRGTSLTIQCQVDSQVTMMFWYRQQPGQSLTLIATANQGSEATYESGFVIDKFPISRPNLTFSTLTVSNMSPEDSSIYLCSVGRAGRGTEAFFGQGTRLTVV.

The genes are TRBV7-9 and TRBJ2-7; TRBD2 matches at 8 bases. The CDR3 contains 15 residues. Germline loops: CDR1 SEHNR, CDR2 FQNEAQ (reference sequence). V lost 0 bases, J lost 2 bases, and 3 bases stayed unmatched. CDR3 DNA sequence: TGTGCCAGCAGCTTAGCTGCGGGAGGCACCTACGAGCAGTACTTC. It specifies CASSLAAGGTYEQYF.

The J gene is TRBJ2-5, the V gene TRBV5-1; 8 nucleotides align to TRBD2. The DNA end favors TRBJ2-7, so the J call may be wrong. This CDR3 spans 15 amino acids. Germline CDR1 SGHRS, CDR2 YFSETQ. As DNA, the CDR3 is TGCGCCAGCAGCTTAGGTAGCGGGATTTCCTACGAGCAGTACTTC. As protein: CASSLGSGISYEQYF.

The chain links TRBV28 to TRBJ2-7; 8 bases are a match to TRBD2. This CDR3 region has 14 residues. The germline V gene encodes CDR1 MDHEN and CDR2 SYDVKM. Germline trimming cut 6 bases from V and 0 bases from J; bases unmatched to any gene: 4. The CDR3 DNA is TGTGCCAGCAGCCGACTAGCGTACTCCTACGAGCAGTACTTC. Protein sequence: CASSRLAYSYEQYF.

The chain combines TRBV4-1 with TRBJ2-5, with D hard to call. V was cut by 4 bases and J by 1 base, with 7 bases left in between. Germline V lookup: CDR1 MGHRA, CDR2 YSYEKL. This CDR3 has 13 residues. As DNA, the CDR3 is TGCGCCAGCAGCCCTACACCCCAAGAGACCCAGTACTTC. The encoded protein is CASSPTPQETQYF.

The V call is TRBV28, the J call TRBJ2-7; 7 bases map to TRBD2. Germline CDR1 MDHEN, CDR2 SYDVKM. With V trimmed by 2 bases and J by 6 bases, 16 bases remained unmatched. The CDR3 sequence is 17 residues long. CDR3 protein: CASSLQFETGRRGEQYF. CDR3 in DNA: TGTGCCAGCAGTTTACAGTTTGAGACCGGGAGGCGGGGCGAGCAGTACTTC.

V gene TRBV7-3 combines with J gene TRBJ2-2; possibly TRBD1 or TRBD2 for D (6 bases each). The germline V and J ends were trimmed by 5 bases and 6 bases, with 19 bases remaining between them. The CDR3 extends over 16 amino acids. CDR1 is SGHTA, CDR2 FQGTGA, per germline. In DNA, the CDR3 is TGTGCCAGCAGCACTAGGGGGACCCCGGGGGCCGGGGAGCTGTTTTTT. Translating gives CASSTRGTPGAGELFF. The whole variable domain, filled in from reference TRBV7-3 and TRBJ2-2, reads GAGVSQTPSNKVTEKGKYVELRCDPISGHTALYWYRQSLGQGPEFLIYFQGTGAADDSGLPNDRFFAVRPEGSVSTLKIQRTERGDSAVYLCASSTRGTPGAGELFFGEGSRLTVL.

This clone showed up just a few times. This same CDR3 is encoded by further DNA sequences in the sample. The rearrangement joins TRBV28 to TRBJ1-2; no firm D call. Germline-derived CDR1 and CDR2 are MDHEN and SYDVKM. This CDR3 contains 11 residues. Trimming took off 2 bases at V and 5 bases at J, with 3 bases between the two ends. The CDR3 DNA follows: TGTGCCAGCAGTTTAGATTATGGCTACACCTTC. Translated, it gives CASSLDYGYTF.

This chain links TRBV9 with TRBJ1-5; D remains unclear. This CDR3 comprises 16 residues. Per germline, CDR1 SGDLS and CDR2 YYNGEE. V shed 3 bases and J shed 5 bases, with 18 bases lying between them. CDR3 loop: CASSALEGSFHQPQHF. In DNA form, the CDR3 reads TGTGCCAGCAGCGCCCTCGAAGGGTCGTTCCATCAGCCCCAGCATTTT.